This T cell receptor beta chain was captured in a study of blood T cell repertoires in COVID-19. Study overall: Sources were T cells, B-cell-depleted T cells, or PBMCs; the material itself was cDNA or gDNA.

Per germline, CDR1 SQVTM and CDR2 ANQGSEA. The CDR3 has 18 residues. J gave up 0 bases and V 4 bases, and 6 bases lay outside the gene matches. In the original workflow: Using reference gene primer amplification, nucleated cell counts were estimated. Sequencing used immunoSEQ multiplex PCR; TCRdb keeps in-frame clones, though not all of them. V and J calls and clone size are those listed in that table; D and trimming were worked out from the DNA. The sample has a few hundred thousand clones; around 90% are singletons. The V and J genes are TRBV29-1 and TRBJ2-1; 16 bases are a match to TRBD2. Sequencing was carried out using peripheral blood. The origin of this receptor is a man aged 18 to 30 with active or convalescent COVID-19. The CDR3 loop reads CSVVGLAGGSFSYNEQFF. The CDR3 DNA sequence: TGCAGCGTTGTGGGACTAGCGGGGGGGAGCTTCTCCTACAATGAGCAGTTCTTC.